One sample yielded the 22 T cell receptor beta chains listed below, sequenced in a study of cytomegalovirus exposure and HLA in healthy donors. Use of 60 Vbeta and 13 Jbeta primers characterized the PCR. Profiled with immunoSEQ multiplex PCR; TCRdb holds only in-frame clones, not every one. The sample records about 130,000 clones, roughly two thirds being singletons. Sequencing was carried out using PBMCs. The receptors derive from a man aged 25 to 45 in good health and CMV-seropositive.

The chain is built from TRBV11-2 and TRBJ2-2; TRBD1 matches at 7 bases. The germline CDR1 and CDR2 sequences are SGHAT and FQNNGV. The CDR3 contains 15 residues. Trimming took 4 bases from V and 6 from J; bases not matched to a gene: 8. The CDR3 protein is CASSSPGGWPGELFF. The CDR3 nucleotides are TGTGCCAGCAGCTCCCCAGGGGGTTGGCCCGGGGAGCTGTTTTTT. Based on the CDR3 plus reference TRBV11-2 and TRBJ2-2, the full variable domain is EAGVAQSPRYKIIEKRQSVAFWCNPISGHATLYWYQQILGQGPKLLIQFQNNGVVDDSQLPKDRFSAERLKGVDSTLKIQPAKLEDSAVYLCASSSPGGWPGELFFGEGSRLTVL.

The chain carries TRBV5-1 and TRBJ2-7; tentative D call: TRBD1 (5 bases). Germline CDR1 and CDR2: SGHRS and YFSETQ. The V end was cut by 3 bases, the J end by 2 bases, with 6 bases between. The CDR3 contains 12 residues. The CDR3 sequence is CASSSDTYEQYF. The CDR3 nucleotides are TGCGCCAGCAGCTCGGACACCTACGAGCAGTACTTC.

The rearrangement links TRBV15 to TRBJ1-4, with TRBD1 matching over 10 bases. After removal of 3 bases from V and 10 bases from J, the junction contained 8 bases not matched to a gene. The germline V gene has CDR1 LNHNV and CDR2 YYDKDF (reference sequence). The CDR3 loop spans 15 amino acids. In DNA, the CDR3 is TGTGCCACCAGCAGTCGCGGGACAGGGGTGGCAAAACTGTTTTTT. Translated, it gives CATSSRGTGVAKLFF.

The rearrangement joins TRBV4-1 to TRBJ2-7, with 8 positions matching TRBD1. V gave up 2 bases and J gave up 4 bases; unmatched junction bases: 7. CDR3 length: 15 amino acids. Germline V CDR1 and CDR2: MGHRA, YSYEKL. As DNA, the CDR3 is TGCGCCAGCAGCCAACCCGGACAGGGATGGTACGAGCAGTACTTC. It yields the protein CASSQPGQGWYEQYF.

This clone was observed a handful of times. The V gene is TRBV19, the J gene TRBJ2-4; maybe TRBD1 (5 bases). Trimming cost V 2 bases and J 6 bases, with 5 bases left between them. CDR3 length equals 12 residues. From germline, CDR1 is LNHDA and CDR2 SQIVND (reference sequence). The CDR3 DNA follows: TGTGCCAGTAGTATAAGGGGAAACATTCAGTACTTC. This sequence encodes CASSIRGNIQYF.

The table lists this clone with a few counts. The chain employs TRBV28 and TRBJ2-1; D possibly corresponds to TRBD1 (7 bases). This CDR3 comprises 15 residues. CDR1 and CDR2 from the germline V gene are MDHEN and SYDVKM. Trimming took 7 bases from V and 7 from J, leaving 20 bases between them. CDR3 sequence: CASIKGGLGGNEQFF. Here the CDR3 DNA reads TGTGCCAGCATTAAAGGGGGCCTAGGAGGGAATGAGCAGTTCTTC.

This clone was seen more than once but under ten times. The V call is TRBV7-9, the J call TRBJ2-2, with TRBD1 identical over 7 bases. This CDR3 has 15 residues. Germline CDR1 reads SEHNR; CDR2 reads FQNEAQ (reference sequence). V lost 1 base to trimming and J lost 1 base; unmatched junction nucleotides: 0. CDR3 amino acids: CASSLGQGNTGELFF. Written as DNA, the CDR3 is TGTGCCAGCAGCTTAGGACAGGGGAACACCGGGGAGCTGTTTTTT.

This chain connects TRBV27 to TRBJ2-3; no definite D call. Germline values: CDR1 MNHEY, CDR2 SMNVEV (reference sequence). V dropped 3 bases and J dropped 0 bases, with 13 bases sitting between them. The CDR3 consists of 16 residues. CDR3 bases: TGTGCCAGCAGTTTCCCCCACCAGACTAGCACAGATACGCAGTATTTT. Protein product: CASSFPHQTSTDTQYF.

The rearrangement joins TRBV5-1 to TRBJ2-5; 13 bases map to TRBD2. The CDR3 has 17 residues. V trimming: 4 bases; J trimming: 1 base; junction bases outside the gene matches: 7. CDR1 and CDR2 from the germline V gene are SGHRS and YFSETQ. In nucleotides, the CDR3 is TGCGCCAGCAGCCTAGGACTAGCGGGAGCGGGCCAAGAGACCCAGTACTTC. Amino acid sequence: CASSLGLAGAGQETQYF.

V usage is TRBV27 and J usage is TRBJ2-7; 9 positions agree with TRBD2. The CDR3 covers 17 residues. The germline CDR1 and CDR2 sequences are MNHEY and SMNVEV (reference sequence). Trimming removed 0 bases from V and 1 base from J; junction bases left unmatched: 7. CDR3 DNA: TGTGCCAGCAGTTTATCGACCCCCGCGGGAGGGTCCTACGAGCAGTACTTC. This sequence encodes CASSLSTPAGGSYEQYF.

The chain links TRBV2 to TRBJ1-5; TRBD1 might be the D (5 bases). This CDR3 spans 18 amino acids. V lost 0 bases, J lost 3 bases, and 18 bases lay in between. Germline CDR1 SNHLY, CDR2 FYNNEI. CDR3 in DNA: TGTGCCAGCAGTGAAGCGGTAGGGTGGGGACTAGTCAATCAGCCCCAGCATTTT. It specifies CASSEAVGWGLVNQPQHF. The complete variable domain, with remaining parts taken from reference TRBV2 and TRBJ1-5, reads EPEVTQTPSHQVTQMGQEVILRCVPISNHLYFYWYRQILGQKVEFLVSFYNNEISEKSEIFDDQFSVERPDGSNFTLKIRSTKLEDSAMYFCASSEAVGWGLVNQPQHFGDGTRLSIL.

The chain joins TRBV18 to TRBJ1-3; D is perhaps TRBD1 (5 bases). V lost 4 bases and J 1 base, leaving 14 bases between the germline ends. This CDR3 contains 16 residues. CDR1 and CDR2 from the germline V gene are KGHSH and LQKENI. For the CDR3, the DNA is TGTGCCAGCTCACGACCTACAGGAGAATCTGGAAACACCATATATTTT. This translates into CASSRPTGESGNTIYF. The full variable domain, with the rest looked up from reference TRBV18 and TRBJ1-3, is NAGVMQNPRHLVRRRGQEARLRCSPMKGHSHVYWYRQLPEEGLKFMVYLQKENIIDESGMPKERFSAEFPKEGPSILRIQQVVRGDSAAYFCASSRPTGESGNTIYFGEGSWLTVV.

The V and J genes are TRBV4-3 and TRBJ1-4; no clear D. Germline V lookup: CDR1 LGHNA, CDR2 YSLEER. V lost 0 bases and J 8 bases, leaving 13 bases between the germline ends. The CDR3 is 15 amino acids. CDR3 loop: CASSQDWAIREKLFF. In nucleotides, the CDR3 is TGCGCCAGCAGCCAAGATTGGGCGATACGGGAAAAACTGTTTTTT.

CDR3 coding DNA: TGCAGCGTTGAAGAGGGCGAGGGCTATGGCTACACCTTC. As protein: CSVEEGEGYGYTF. The J gene is TRBJ1-2, the V gene TRBV29-1; D is uncertain. V was pared by 0 bases and J by 4 bases, with 9 bases between. The CDR3 has 13 amino acids. Germline V lookup: CDR1 SQVTM, CDR2 ANQGSEA.

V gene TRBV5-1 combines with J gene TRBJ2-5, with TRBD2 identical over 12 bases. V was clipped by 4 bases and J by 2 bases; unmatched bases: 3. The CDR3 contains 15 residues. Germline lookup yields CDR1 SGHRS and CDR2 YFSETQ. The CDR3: CASSLLAGGQETQYF. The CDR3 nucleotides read TGCGCCAGCAGCCTCCTAGCGGGAGGGCAAGAGACCCAGTACTTC.

CDR3 DNA sequence: TGTGCCAGCAGTCCCGCTATAGGACAGGGAAGTGAAAAACTGTTTTTT. Translating gives CASSPAIGQGSEKLFF. The chain has TRBV28 and TRBJ1-4; 8 nucleotides align to TRBD1. This CDR3 region has 16 residues. With V trimmed by 5 bases and J by 7 bases, 12 bases remained unmatched. Germline loops: CDR1 MDHEN, CDR2 SYDVKM. Looking up the rest from reference TRBV28 and TRBJ1-4 gives the full variable domain: DVKVTQSSRYLVKRTGEKVFLECVQDMDHENMFWYRQDPGLGLRLIYFSYDVKMKEKGDIPEGYSVSREKKERFSLILESASTNQTSMYLCASSPAIGQGSEKLFFGSGTQLSVL.

The CDR3 sequence is CASSPDGYSPYEQYF. CDR3 sequence (DNA): TGTGCCAGCAGCCCCGACGGGTATTCACCCTACGAGCAGTACTTC. The V call is TRBV7-3, the J call TRBJ2-7; D gene uncertain. The CDR3 covers 15 residues. Germline V CDR1 and CDR2: SGHTA, FQGTGA. V was trimmed by 5 bases and J by 2 bases, leaving 16 bases between them.

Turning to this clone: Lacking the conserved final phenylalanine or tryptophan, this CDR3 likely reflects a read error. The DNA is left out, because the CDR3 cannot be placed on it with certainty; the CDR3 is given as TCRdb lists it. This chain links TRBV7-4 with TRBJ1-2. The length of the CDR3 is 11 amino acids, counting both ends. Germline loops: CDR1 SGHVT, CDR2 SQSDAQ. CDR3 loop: CAWRGRPRIDY.

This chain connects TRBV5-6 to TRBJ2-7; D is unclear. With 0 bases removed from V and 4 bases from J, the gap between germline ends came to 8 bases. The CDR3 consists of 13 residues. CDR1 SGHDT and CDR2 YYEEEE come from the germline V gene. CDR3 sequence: CASSLAPQYEQYF. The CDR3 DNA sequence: TGTGCCAGCAGCTTGGCACCCCAGTACGAGCAGTACTTC.

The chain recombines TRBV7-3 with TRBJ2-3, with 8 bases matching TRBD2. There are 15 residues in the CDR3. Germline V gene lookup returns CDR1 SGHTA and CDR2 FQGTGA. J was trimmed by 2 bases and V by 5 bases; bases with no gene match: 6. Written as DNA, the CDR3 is TGTGCCAGCAGCCTCACGGGGGGGCCCACAGATACGCAGTATTTT. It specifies CASSLTGGPTDTQYF.

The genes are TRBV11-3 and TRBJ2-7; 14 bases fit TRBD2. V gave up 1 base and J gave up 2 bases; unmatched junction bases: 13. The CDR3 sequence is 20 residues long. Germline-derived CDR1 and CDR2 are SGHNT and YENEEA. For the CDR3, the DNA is TGTGCCAGCAGCTTAGTGGGGACTAGCGGGAGTCGTAATATCACCTACGAGCAGTACTTC. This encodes CASSLVGTSGSRNITYEQYF.

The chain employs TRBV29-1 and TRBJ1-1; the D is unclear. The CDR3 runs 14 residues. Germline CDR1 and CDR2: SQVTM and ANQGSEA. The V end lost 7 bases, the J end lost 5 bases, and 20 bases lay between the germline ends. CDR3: CSAQPVTAGTEAFF. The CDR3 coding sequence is TGCAGCGCTCAACCTGTGACCGCGGGGACTGAAGCTTTCTTT.